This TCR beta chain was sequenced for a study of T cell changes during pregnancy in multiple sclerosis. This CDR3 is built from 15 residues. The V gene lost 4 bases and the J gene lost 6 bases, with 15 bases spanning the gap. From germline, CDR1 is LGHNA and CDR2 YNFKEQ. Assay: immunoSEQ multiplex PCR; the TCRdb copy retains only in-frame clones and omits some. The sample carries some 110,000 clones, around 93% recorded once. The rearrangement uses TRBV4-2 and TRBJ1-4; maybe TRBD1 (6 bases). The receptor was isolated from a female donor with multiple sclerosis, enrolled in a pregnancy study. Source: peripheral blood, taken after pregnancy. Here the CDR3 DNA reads TGTGCCAGCAGCCTCACCTGGGACATCGATGAAAAACTGTTTTTT. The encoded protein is CASSLTWDIDEKLFF.